Detailed here is one TCR beta chain. CDR3 length: 14 amino acids. V trimming: 4 bases; J trimming: 2 bases; junction bases outside the gene matches: 4. Germline V gives CDR1 SNHLY, CDR2 FYNNEI. This specimen comes from a study of blood T cell repertoires in COVID-19. For the study at large: Donors in the United States, Italy and Spain gave samples during acute or convalescent COVID-19.

As processed by the authors: Estimates of nucleated cell counts were drawn from the amplification of reference gene primers. This table comes from immunoSEQ multiplex PCR, and its TCRdb copy is limited to in-frame clones, with some not included. For V, J and clone size, that table is used; D and trimming come from the DNA. The sample lists roughly 410,000 clones; more than 75% were seen once. The origin of this receptor is a woman aged 55 to 70 with COVID-19, enrolled during active disease. The sample taken for sequencing was peripheral blood. This chain uses TRBV2 with TRBJ2-7; 8 bases match TRBD1. CDR3 bases: TGTGCCAGCAGTGGACAACAGGGGGCCTACGAGCAGTACTTC. Translation: CASSGQQGAYEQYF.